The sequence of this TCR beta chain was determined in a study of T cells in Graves' hyperthyroidism and ophthalmopathy. Points from the study as a whole: Expanded thyroid clonotypes (above 0.001) were mostly also found in blood.

Trimming took off 4 bases at V and 5 bases at J, with 14 bases between the two ends. Germline assignment: CDR1 MNHEY and CDR2 SMNVEV (reference sequence). The CDR3 consists of 15 residues. The source material, RNA transcripts, was used to amplify TCR beta CDR3 regions. HTBI primers drove first-round RT-PCR of the TCR CDR3. TCRdb re-analysed the multiplex PCR reads in MiXCR, keeping a single row per CDR3 protein. The data hold approximately 270,000 distinct CDR3 sequences, with more than 12% observed a single time. This clonotype has at least ten counts. Its antigen is unknown. The source is a woman in her 40s with Graves' hyperthyroidism that later progressed to Graves' ophthalmopathy. The chain is built from TRBV27 and TRBJ1-4; the D gene is possibly TRBD1 (5 bases). The specimen was blood. CDR3 loop: CASSSLWTSNEKLFF. CDR3 coding DNA: TGTGCCAGCAGTTCACTTTGGACATCAAATGAAAAACTGTTTTTT.